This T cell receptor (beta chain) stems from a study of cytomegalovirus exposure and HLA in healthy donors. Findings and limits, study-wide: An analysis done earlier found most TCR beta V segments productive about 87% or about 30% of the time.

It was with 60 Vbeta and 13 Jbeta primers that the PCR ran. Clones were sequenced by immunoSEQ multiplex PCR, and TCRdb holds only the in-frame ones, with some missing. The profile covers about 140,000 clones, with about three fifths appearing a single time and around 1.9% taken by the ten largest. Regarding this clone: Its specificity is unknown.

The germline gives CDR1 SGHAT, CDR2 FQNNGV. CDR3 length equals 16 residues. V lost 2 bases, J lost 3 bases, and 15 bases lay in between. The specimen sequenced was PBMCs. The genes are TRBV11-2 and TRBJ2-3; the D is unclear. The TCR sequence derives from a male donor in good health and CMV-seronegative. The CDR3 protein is CASSLFGSPGTDTQYF. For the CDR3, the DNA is TGTGCCAGCAGCTTATTCGGTAGTCCAGGAACAGATACGCAGTATTTT. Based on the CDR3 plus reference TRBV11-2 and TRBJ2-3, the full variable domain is EAGVAQSPRYKIIEKRQSVAFWCNPISGHATLYWYQQILGQGPKLLIQFQNNGVVDDSQLPKDRFSAERLKGVDSTLKIQPAKLEDSAVYLCASSLFGSPGTDTQYFGPGTRLTVL.